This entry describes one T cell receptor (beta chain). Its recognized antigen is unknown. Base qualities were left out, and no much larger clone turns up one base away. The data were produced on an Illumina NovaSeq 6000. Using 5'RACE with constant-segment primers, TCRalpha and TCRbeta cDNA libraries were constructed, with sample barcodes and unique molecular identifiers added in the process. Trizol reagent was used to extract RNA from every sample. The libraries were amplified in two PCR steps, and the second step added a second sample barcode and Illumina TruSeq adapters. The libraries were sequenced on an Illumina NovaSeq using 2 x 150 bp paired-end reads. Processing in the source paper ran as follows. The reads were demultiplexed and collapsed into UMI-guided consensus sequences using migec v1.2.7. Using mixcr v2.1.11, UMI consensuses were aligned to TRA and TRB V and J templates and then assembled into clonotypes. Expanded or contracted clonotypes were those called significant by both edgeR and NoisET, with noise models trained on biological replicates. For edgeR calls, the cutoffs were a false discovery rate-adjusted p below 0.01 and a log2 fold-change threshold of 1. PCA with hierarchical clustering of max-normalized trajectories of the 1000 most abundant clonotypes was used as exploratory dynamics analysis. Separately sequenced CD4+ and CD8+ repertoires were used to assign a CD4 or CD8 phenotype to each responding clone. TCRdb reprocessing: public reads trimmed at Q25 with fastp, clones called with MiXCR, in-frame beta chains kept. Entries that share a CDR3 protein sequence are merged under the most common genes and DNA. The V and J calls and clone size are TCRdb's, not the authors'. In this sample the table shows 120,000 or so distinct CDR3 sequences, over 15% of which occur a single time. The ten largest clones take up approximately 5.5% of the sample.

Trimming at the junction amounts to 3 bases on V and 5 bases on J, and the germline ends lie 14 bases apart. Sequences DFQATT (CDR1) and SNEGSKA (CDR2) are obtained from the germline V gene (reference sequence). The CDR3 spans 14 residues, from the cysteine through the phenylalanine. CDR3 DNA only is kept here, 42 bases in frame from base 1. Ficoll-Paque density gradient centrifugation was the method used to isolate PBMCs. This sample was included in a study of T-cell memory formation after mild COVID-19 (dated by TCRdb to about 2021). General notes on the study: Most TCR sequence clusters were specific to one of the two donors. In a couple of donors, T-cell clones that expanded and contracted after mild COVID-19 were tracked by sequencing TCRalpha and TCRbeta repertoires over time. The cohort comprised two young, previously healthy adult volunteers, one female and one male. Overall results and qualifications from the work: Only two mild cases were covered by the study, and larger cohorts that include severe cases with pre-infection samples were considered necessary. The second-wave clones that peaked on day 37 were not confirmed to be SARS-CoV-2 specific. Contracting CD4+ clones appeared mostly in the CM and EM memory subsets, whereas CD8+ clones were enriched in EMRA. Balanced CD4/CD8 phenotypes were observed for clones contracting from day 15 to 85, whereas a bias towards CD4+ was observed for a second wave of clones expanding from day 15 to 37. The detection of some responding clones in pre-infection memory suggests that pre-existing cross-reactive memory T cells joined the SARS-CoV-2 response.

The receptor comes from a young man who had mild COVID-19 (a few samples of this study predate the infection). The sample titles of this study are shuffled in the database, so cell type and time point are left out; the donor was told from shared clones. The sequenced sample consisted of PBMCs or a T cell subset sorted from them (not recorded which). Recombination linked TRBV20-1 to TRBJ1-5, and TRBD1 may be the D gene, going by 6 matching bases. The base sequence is TGCAGTGCTAGTCTCGGGGGGCATGATCAGCCCCAGCATTTT. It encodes CSASLGGHDQPQHF.